A single TCR beta chain is shown here with its context. Original data processing: Nucleated cell number was recorded as an estimate derived from reference gene primer amplification. TCRdb keeps only in-frame clones here, not all; method: immunoSEQ multiplex PCR. Clone size and V and J calls were adopted from that table, with D and trimming inferred from the DNA. The repertoire holds about 150,000 clones, approximately 90% seen once, with approximately 4.1% in the top ten. This specimen comes from a study of blood T cell repertoires in COVID-19. V lost 5 bases, J lost 0 bases, and 4 bases stayed unmatched. Germline CDR1 is SGHTA and CDR2 is FQGNSA. CDR3 size: 15 residues.

Sequencing used peripheral blood. The V call is TRBV7-2, the J call TRBJ1-5; 7 bases match TRBD1. The receptor comes from an older woman with active or convalescent COVID-19. DNA of the CDR3: TGTGCCAGCAGCACGACAGGGTCTAGCAATCAGCCCCAGCATTTT. Amino acids: CASSTTGSSNQPQHF.